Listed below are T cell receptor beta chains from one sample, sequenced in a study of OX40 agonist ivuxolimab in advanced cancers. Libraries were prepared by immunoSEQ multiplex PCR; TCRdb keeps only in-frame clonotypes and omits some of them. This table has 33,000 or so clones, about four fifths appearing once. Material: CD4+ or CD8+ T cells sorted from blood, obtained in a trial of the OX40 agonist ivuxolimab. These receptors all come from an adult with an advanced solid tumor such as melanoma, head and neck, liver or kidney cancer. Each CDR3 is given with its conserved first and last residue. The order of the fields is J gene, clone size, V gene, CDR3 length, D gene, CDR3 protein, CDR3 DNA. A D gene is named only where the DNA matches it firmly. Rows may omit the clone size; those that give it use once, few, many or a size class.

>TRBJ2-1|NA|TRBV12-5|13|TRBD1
CASRDRADNEQFF
TGTGCTAGCCGCGACAGGGCGGACAATGAGCAGTTCTTC
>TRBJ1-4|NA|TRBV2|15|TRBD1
CASSDVTGAKNKLFF
TGTGCCAGCAGCGACGTGACAGGGGCGAAAAACAAACTGTTTTTT
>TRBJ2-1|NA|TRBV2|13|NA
CASSDGGDNEQFF
TGTGCCAGCAGTGATGGGGGAGACAATGAGCAGTTCTTC
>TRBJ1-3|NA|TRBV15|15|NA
CATSRGGGSGNTIYF
TGTGCCACCAGCAGAGGGGGGGGTTCTGGAAACACCATATATTTT
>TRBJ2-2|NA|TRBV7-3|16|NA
CASSLTARGNTGELFF
TGTGCCAGCAGCTTAACTGCGAGGGGAAACACCGGGGAGCTGTTTTTT
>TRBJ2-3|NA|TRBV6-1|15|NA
CASSEVLSSTDTQYF
TGTGCCAGCAGTGAAGTCCTCTCTAGCACAGATACGCAGTATTTT
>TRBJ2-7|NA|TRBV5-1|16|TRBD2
CASSLGGLAETYEQYF
TGCGCCAGCAGCTTGGGTGGACTAGCCGAAACCTACGAGCAGTACTTC
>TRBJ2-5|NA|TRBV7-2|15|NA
CASSLEALTQETQYF
TGTGCCAGCAGCTTAGAAGCCCTGACCCAAGAGACCCAGTACTTC
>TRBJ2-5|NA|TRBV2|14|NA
CASQMDGKMETQYF
TGTGCCAGTCAGATGGACGGGAAGATGGAGACCCAGTACTTC
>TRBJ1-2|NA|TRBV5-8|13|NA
CASSLAERVGYTF
TGTGCCAGCAGCTTGGCCGAGAGGGTCGGCTACACCTTC
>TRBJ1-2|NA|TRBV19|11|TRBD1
CASTDRAGYTF
TGTGCCAGTACCGACAGGGCTGGCTACACCTTC
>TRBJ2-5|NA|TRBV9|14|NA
CASSANVVQETQYF
TGTGCCAGCAGCGCAAATGTGGTCCAAGAGACCCAGTACTTC
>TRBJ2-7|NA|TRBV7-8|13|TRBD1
CASSLGQGREQYF
TGTGCCAGCAGCCTCGGACAGGGACGCGAGCAGTACTTC
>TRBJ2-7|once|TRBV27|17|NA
CASSLAYQRLGIHEQYF
TGTGCCAGCAGTTTGGCCTATCAACGGCTAGGTATTCACGAGCAGTACTTC
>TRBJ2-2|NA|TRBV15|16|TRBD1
CATSSGTGYGTGELFF
TGTGCCACCAGCAGCGGGACAGGGTATGGCACCGGGGAGCTGTTTTTT
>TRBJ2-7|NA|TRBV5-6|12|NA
CASSPEGYEQYF
TGTGCCAGCAGCCCCGAGGGTTACGAGCAGTACTTC
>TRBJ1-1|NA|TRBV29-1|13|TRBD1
CSGGQGGNTEAFF
TGCAGTGGGGGACAGGGAGGGAACACTGAAGCTTTCTTT
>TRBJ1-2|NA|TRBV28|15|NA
CASSLLPGQNYGYTF
TGTGCCAGCAGTTTATTACCCGGACAGAACTATGGCTACACCTTC
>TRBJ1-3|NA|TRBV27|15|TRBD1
CASTEYPGGGNTIYF
TGTGCCAGCACCGAGTACCCAGGGGGAGGAAACACCATATATTTT
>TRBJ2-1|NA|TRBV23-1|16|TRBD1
CASSQSRGQGGNEQFF
TGCGCCAGCAGTCAATCACGGGGACAGGGGGGGAATGAGCAGTTCTTC
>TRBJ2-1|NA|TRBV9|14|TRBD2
CATEETSVYNEQFF
TGTGCCACTGAAGAGACTAGCGTATACAATGAGCAGTTCTTC
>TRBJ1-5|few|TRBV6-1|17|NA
CASSALYLGYSNQPQHF
TGTGCCAGCAGTGCCCTTTACCTGGGGTATAGCAATCAGCCCCAGCATTTT
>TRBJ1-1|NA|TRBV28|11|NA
CASSLGGKAFF
TGTGCCAGCAGTTTGGGGGGAAAAGCTTTCTTT
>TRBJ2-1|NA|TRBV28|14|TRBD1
CASSLFRQGNEQFF
TGTGCCAGCAGTTTATTCCGACAGGGAAATGAGCAGTTCTTC
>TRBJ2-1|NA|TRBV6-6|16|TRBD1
CASSYFAGQGSGEQFF
TGTGCCAGCAGTTACTTTGCGGGACAGGGGTCAGGTGAGCAGTTCTTC
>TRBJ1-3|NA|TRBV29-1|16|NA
CSVEDTSGGVGNTIYF
TGCAGCGTTGAAGATACGAGTGGAGGGGTTGGAAACACCATATATTTT
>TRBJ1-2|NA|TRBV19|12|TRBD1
CATRTGADGYTF
TGTGCCACACGGACAGGGGCGGATGGCTACACCTTC
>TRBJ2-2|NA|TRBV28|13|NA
CANRGIGTGELFF
TGTGCCAACAGAGGGATCGGCACCGGGGAGCTGTTTTTT
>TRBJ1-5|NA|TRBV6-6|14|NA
CASEGTASNQPQHF
TGTGCCAGCGAAGGGACTGCAAGCAATCAGCCCCAGCATTTT
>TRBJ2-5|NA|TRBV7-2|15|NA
CASSLAGTGGETQYF
TGTGCCAGCAGCTTAGCTGGGACTGGGGGAGAGACCCAGTACTTC
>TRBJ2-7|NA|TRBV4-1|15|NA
CASSQELGAVYEQYF
TGCGCCAGCAGCCAAGAGTTGGGCGCGGTGTACGAGCAGTACTTC
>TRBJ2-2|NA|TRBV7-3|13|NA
CASSQHPSGELFF
TGTGCCAGCAGCCAGCACCCGTCCGGGGAGCTGTTTTTT
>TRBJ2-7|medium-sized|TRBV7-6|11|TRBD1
CASSPGQGQYF
TGTGCCAGCAGCCCCGGACAGGGGCAGTACTTC
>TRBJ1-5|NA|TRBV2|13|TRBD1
CASTGQGGQPQHF
TGTGCCAGCACCGGACAGGGGGGTCAGCCCCAGCATTTT
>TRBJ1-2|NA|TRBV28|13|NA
CASSLNGGGGYTF
TGTGCCAGCAGTTTAAACGGGGGCGGGGGCTACACCTTC
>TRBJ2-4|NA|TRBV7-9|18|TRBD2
CASSQLSGSGVSKNIQYF
TGTGCCAGCAGCCAGCTTTCAGGTAGCGGGGTGTCCAAAAACATTCAGTACTTC
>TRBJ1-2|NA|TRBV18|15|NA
CASSPTGSFNYGYTF
TGTGCCAGCTCACCCACAGGGTCCTTCAACTATGGCTACACCTTC
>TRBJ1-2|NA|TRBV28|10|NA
CASSFHGYTF
TGTGCCAGCAGTTTTCATGGCTACACCTTC
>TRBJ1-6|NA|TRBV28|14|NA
CASRTHSYNSPLHF
TGTGCCAGCCGCACCCACTCCTATAATTCACCCCTCCACTTT
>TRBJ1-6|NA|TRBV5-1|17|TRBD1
CASSLEGTGGYNSPLHF
TGCGCCAGCAGCCTGGAGGGTACAGGGGGGTATAATTCACCCCTCCACTTT
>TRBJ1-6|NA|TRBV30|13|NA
CAWNASPNSPLHF
TGTGCCTGGAATGCGAGCCCAAATTCACCCCTCCACTTT
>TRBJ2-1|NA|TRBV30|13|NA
CAWSADHFYEQFF
TGTGCCTGGAGTGCCGACCACTTCTATGAGCAGTTCTTC
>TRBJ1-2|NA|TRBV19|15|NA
CASTQASSGSYGYTF
TGTGCCAGTACCCAAGCCTCGTCCGGGTCCTATGGCTACACCTTC
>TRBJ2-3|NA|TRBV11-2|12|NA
CASSLTPDTQYF
TGTGCCAGCAGCTTAACCCCAGATACGCAGTATTTT